Listed below are T cell receptor beta chains from one sample, sequenced in a study of cytomegalovirus exposure and HLA in healthy donors. This table comes from immunoSEQ multiplex PCR, and its TCRdb copy is limited to in-frame clones, with some not included. Of around 75,000 clones in the sample, 70% to 80% were seen once. Sequencing was done on a sample of PBMCs. These receptors came from a man in his late teens or twenties in good health and CMV-seronegative. The CDR3 runs from the conserved cysteine through the conserved F or W. The order of the fields is CDR3 DNA, CDR3 protein, V gene, clone size, D gene, J gene. A D gene is named only where the DNA matches it firmly. Clone sizes are given selectively: once, few, many, or a class where the clone is expanded.

CDR3 DNA: TGTGCCAGCAGTTACTCTCGCGGCGAAGAGACCCAGTACTTC
CDR3 protein: CASSYSRGEETQYF
V gene: TRBV6-6
clone size: -
D gene: -
J gene: TRBJ2-5

CDR3 DNA: TGCGCCAGCAGCTTGACAGGTCACGCAACTAATGAAAAACTGTTTTTT
CDR3 protein: CASSLTGHATNEKLFF
V gene: TRBV5-1
clone size: -
D gene: -
J gene: TRBJ1-4

CDR3 DNA: TGTGCCAGTAGTGCATTGGGGACAGGGGGGACAGATACGCAGTATTTT
CDR3 protein: CASSALGTGGTDTQYF
V gene: TRBV19
clone size: -
D gene: TRBD1
J gene: TRBJ2-3

CDR3 DNA: TGTGCCAGCAGCCCGACAGGGGCTAAGGCCCAGTACTTC
CDR3 protein: CASSPTGAKAQYF
V gene: TRBV5-4
clone size: -
D gene: TRBD1
J gene: TRBJ2-5

CDR3 DNA: TGTGCCAGCAGCTTCATTGGACAGAACACAGATACGCAGTATTTT
CDR3 protein: CASSFIGQNTDTQYF
V gene: TRBV5-5
clone size: -
D gene: -
J gene: TRBJ2-3

CDR3 DNA: TGTGCCAGCGCGGGGGGCCCCTCCTACAATGAGCAGTTCTTC
CDR3 protein: CASAGGPSYNEQFF
V gene: TRBV18
clone size: -
D gene: TRBD2
J gene: TRBJ2-1

CDR3 DNA: TGCGCCAGCAGCCTGGTCCCGACAGGGGGAACTAGCACTGAAGCTTTCTTT
CDR3 protein: CASSLVPTGGTSTEAFF
V gene: TRBV5-1
clone size: -
D gene: TRBD1
J gene: TRBJ1-1

CDR3 DNA: TGTGCCAGCAGCCATAGGGGCTCCGTAGACGGTTTGGATGAAAAACTGTTTTTT
CDR3 protein: CASSHRGSVDGLDEKLFF
V gene: TRBV14
clone size: -
D gene: -
J gene: TRBJ1-4

CDR3 DNA: TGTGCCAGCAGTGAAGCATGGACAGGGAGGGAGACCCAGTACTTC
CDR3 protein: CASSEAWTGRETQYF
V gene: TRBV6-1
clone size: -
D gene: TRBD1
J gene: TRBJ2-5

CDR3 DNA: TGTGCCAGCAGTGAACTCGATGTCCCCAGGGATGGTGAGCAGTACTTC
CDR3 protein: CASSELDVPRDGEQYF
V gene: TRBV6-1
clone size: -
D gene: -
J gene: TRBJ2-7

CDR3 DNA: TGTGCCACCAGCAGAGATCGGGGGGGGAGTCAGCCCCAGCATTTT
CDR3 protein: CATSRDRGGSQPQHF
V gene: TRBV15
clone size: -
D gene: -
J gene: TRBJ1-5

CDR3 DNA: TGTGCCAGCAGTTTACGGACAGGGGTCTCTGGGGCCAACGTCCTGACTTTC
CDR3 protein: CASSLRTGVSGANVLTF
V gene: TRBV27
clone size: -
D gene: TRBD1
J gene: TRBJ2-6

CDR3 DNA: TGTGCCAGCAGCCAAGGAGATAGCGGGGGGCCCCAAGAGACCCAGTACTTC
CDR3 protein: CASSQGDSGGPQETQYF
V gene: TRBV4-2
clone size: -
D gene: TRBD2
J gene: TRBJ2-5

CDR3 DNA: TGTGCCAGTAAAGGAGCAGATACGCAGTATTTT
CDR3 protein: CASKGADTQYF
V gene: TRBV19
clone size: -
D gene: -
J gene: TRBJ2-3

CDR3 DNA: TGTGCCAGCAGTCTTGGGACAGGGGGGGAAAAACTGTTTTTT
CDR3 protein: CASSLGTGGEKLFF
V gene: TRBV2
clone size: -
D gene: TRBD1
J gene: TRBJ1-4

CDR3 DNA: TGTGCCAGCGATCAGGGTATTACCTATGGCTACACCTTC
CDR3 protein: CASDQGITYGYTF
V gene: TRBV2
clone size: -
D gene: -
J gene: TRBJ1-2

CDR3 DNA: TGTGCCAGCAGCCAAGTCGTTGGGGCCCAAGAGACCCAGTACTTC
CDR3 protein: CASSQVVGAQETQYF
V gene: TRBV7-2
clone size: once
D gene: -
J gene: TRBJ2-5